This T cell receptor (beta chain) appears in the sequencing data of a study of T cells expressing NK-cell markers. Findings and caveats of the study: Four donors showed these clonotypes also leading the CD3+CD56-NKG2C+ fraction. A range of roughly 1.0-8% of CD8+ T cells consisted of dominant NKG2C+ clonotypes in 5 to 7 donors.

Worth noting for this clonotype: Antigen: not known.

CDR1 and CDR2 (germline): MDHEN, SYDVKM. This CDR3 spans 14 amino acids. From its re-call of the 5' RACE reads, TCRdb lists each CDR3 protein once, without DNA. Here the sample table reports some 500,000 distinct CDR3 sequences. The receptor's source is a woman between 50 and 59 years old in good health. Sequencing was done on a sample of blood T cells: a sorted CD56 or NKG2C T cell subset, CD4+ or CD8+ T cells, or bulk PBMC T cells (not recorded which). The V gene is TRBV28, the J gene TRBJ2-3; TCRdb indicates TRBD2, and absent DNA this call remains unverified. CDR3 sequence: CASSWGSGTDTQYF.